The present TCR beta chain was sequenced within a study of OX40 agonist ivuxolimab in advanced cancers. Patients had blood sampled at baseline and again on cycle 4 day 1 and cycle 7 day 1. V was cut by 2 bases and J by 0 bases, with 10 bases left in between. Germline V lookup: CDR1 MNHNS, CDR2 SASEGT. The CDR3 has 15 amino acids. Clones were read by immunoSEQ multiplex PCR, and TCRdb kept only the in-frame ones, dropping some. The repertoire holds some 50,000 clones, with approximately 87% as singletons. Sequences were derived from CD4+ or CD8+ T cells sorted from blood, sampled in a trial of the OX40 agonist ivuxolimab. The TCR comes from an adult with an advanced solid tumor such as melanoma, head and neck, liver or kidney cancer. The chain recombines TRBV6-1 with TRBJ1-1; possible D gene TRBD1, 5 bases. As DNA, the CDR3 is TGTGCCAGCAGTGAACAGGGACGGTTGAACACTGAAGCTTTCTTT. Its translation: CASSEQGRLNTEAFF.